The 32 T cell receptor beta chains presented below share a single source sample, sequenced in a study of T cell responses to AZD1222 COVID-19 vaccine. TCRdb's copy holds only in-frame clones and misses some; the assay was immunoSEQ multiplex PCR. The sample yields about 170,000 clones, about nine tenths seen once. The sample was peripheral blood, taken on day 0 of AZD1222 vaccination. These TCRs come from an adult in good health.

The CDR3 is CASSPIWTRGFSYNSPLHF. CDR3 coding DNA: TGTGCCAGCAGTCCTATATGGACACGGGGATTCTCCTATAATTCACCCCTCCACTTT. J is TRBJ1-6 and V is TRBV28, with D possibly matching TRBD1 (5 bases). The germline V and J ends were trimmed by 5 bases and 0 bases, with 20 bases remaining between them. The CDR3 runs 19 residues. CDR1 and CDR2 from the germline V gene are MDHEN and SYDVKM.

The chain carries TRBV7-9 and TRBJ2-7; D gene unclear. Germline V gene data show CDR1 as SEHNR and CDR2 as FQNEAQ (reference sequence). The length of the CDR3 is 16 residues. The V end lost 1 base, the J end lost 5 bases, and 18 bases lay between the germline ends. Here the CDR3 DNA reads TGTGCCAGCAGCTTAGTGCCCCAACCGGCCATCGACGAGCAGTACTTC. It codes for CASSLVPQPAIDEQYF.

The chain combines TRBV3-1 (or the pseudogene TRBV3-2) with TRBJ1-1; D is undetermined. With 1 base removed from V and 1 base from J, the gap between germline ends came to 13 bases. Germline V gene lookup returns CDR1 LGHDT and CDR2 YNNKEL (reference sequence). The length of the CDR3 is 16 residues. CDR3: CASSQGSTGPNTEAFF. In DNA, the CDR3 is TGTGCCAGCAGCCAAGGGTCAACTGGGCCGAACACTGAAGCTTTCTTT.

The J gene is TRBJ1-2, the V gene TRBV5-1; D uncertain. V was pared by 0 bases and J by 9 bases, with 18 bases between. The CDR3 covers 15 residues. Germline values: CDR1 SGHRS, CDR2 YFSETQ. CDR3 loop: CASSLGSGVLRSYTF. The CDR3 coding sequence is TGCGCCAGCAGCTTGGGATCCGGGGTCCTGAGGAGCTACACCTTC.

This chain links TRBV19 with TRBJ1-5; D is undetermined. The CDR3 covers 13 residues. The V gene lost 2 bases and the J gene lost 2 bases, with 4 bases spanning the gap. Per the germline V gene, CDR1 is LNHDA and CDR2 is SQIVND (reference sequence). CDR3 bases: TGTGCCAGTAGTATACGGGGCAATCAGCCCCAGCATTTT. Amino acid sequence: CASSIRGNQPQHF.

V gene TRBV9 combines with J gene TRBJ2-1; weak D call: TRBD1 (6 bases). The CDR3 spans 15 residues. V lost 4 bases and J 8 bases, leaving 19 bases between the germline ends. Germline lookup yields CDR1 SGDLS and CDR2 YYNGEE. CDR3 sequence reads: CASSSLEGDRDEQFF. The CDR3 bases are TGTGCCAGCAGCTCCCTCGAGGGGGATCGTGATGAGCAGTTCTTC.

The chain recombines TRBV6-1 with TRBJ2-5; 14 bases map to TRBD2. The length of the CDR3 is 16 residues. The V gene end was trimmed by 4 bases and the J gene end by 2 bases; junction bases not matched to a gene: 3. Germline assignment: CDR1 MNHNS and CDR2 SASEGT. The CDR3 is CASSARLAGGQETQYF. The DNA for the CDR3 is TGTGCCAGCAGTGCCAGACTAGCGGGAGGGCAAGAGACCCAGTACTTC.

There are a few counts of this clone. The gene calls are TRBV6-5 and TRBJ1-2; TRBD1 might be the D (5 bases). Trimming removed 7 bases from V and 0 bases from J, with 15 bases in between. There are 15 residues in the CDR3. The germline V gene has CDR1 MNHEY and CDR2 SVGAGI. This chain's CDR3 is CASTKSTASNYGYTF. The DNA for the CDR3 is TGTGCCAGCACCAAATCGACAGCCTCTAACTATGGCTACACCTTC.

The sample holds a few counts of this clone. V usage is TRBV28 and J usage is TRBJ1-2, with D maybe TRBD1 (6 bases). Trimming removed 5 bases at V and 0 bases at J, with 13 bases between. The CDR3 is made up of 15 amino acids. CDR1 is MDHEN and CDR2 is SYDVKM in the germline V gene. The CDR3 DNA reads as TGTGCCAGCAGTCCACCACAGGGAGCTAACTATGGCTACACCTTC. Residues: CASSPPQGANYGYTF.

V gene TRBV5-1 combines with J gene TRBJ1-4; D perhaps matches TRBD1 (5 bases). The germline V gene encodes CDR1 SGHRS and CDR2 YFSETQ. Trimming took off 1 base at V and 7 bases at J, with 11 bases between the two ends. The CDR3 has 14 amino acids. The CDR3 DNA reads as TGCGCCAGCAGCTTGTCCAGGGAGGGTGAAAAACTGTTTTTT. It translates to CASSLSREGEKLFF.

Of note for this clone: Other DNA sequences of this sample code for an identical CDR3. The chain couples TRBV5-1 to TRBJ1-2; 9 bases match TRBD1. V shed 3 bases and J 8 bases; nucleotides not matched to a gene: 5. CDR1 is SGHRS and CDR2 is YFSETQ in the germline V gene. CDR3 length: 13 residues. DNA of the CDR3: TGCGCCAGCAGCTCGGGACAGGGATACGGCTACACCTTC. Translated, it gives CASSSGQGYGYTF.

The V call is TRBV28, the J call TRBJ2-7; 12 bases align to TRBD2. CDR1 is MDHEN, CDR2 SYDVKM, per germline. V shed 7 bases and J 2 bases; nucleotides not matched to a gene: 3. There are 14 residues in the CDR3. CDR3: CASKLAGGAYEQYF. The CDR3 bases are TGTGCCAGCAAACTAGCGGGAGGAGCCTACGAGCAGTACTTC.

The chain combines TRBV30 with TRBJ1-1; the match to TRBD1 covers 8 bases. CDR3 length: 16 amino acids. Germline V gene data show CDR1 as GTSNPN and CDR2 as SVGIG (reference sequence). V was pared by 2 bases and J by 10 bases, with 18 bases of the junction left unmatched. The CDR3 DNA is TGTGCCTGGAGTATGTCGGACAGGGTGGTATTTCGCGGAGCTTTCTTT. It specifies CAWSMSDRVVFRGAFF.

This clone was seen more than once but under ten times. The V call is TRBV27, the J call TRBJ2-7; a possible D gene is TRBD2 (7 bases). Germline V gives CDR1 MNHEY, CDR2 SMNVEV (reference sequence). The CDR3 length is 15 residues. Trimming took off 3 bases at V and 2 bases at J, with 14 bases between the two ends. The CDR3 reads CASSFWGRGTYEQYF. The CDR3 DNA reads TGTGCCAGCAGTTTTTGGGGGCGGGGGACCTACGAGCAGTACTTC.

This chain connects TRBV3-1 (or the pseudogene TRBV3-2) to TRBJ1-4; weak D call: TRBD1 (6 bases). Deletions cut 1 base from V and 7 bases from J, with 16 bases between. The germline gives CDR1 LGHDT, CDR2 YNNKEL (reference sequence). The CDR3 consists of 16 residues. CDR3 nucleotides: TGTGCCAGCAGCCAAGTATCGGGGGGCGCAACTGAAAAACTGTTTTTT. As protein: CASSQVSGGATEKLFF.

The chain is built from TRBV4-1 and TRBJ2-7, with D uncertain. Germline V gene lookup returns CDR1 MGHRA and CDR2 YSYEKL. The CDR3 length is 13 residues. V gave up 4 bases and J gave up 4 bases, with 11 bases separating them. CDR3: CASSPTTAYEQYF. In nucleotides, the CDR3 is TGCGCCAGCAGCCCGACCACCGCGTACGAGCAGTACTTC.

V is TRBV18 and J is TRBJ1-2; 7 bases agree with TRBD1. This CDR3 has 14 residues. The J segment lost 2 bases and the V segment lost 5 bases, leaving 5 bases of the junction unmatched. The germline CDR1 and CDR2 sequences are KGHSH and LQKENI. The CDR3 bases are TGTGCCAGCTCATCGACGACAGGGAACTATGGCTACACCTTC. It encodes CASSSTTGNYGYTF.

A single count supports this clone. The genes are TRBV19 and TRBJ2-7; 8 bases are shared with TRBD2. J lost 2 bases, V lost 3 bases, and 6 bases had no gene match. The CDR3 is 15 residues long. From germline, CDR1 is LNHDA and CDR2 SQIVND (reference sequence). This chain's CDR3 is CASSMKGTSAYEQYF. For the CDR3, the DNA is TGTGCCAGTAGTATGAAGGGGACTAGTGCCTACGAGCAGTACTTC. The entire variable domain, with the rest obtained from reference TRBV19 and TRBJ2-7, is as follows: DGGITQSPKYLFRKEGQNVTLSCEQNLNHDAMYWYRQDPGQGLRLIYYSQIVNDFQKGDIAEGYSVSREKKESFPLTVTSAQKNPTAFYLCASSMKGTSAYEQYFGPGTRLTVT.

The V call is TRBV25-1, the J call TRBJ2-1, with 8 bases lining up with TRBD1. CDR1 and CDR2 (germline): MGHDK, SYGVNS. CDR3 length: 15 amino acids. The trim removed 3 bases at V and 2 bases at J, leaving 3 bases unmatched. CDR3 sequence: CASSDGQGPYNEQFF. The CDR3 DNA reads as TGTGCCAGCAGTGACGGACAGGGCCCCTACAATGAGCAGTTCTTC. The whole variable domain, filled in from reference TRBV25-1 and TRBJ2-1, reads EADIYQTPRYLVIGTGKKITLECSQTMGHDKMYWYQQDPGMELHLIHYSYGVNSTEKGDLSSESTVSRIRTEHFPLTLESARPSHTSQYLCASSDGQGPYNEQFFGPGTRLTVL.

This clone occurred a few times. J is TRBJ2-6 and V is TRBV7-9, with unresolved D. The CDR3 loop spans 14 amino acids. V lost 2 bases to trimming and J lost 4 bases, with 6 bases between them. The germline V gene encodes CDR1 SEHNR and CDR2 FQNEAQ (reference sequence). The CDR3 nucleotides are TGTGCCAGCAGCTTAACCGCGGGGGCCAACGTCCTGACTTTC. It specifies CASSLTAGANVLTF. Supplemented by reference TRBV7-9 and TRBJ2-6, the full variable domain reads DTGVSQNPRHKITKRGQNVTFRCDPISEHNRLYWYRQTLGQGPEFLTYFQNEAQLEKSRLLSDRFSAERPKGSFSTLEIQRTEQGDSAMYLCASSLTAGANVLTFGAGSRLTVL.

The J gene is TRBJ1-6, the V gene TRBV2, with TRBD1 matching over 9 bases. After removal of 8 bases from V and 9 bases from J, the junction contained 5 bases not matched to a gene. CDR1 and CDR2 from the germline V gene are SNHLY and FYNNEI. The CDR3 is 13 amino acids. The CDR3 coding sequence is TGTGCCAGCGGAAGACAGGGGGTTTCACCCCTCCACTTT. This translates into CASGRQGVSPLHF.

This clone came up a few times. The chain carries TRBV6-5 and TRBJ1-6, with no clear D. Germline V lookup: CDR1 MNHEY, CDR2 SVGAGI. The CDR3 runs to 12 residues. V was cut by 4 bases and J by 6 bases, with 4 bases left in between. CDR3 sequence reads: CASSLGNSPLHF. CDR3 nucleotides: TGTGCCAGCAGTTTGGGTAATTCACCCCTCCACTTT.

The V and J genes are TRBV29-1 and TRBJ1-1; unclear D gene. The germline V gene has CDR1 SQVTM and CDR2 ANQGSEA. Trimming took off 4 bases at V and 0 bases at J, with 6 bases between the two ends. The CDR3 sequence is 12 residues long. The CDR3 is CSVGPMNTEAFF. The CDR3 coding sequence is TGCAGCGTTGGGCCTATGAACACTGAAGCTTTCTTT.

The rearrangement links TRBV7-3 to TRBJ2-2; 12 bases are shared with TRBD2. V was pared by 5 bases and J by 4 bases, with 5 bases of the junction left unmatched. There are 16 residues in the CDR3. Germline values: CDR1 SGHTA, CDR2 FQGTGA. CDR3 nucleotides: TGTGCCAGCAGCCTGTCGGGACTAGCGGGCACCGGGGAGCTGTTTTTT. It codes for CASSLSGLAGTGELFF.

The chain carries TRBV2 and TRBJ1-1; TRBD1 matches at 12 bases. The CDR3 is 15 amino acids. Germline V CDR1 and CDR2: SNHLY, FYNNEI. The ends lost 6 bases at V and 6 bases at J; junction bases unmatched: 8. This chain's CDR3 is CASSSRDRGLPEAFF. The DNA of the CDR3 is TGTGCCAGCAGCTCCAGGGACAGGGGGCTACCTGAAGCTTTCTTT.

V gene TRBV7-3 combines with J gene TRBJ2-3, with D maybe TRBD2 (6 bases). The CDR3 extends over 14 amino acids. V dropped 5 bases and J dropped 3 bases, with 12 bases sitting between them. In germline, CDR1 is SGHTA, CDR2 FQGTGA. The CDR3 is CASSPLGGTDTQYF. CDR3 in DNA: TGTGCCAGCAGCCCCCTCGGAGGGACAGATACGCAGTATTTT.

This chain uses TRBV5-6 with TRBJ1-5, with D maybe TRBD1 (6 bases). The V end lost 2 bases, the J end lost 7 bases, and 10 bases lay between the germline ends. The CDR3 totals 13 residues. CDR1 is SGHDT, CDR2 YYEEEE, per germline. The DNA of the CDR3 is TGTGCCAGCAGCTTACAGGGAGGCCAGCCCCAGCATTTT. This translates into CASSLQGGQPQHF.

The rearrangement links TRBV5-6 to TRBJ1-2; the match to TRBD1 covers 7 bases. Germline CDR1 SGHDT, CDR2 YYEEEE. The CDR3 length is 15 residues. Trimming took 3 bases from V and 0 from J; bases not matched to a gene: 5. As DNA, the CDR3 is TGTGCCAGCAGCTCGAACGGACAGGCTAACTATGGCTACACCTTC. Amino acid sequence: CASSSNGQANYGYTF.

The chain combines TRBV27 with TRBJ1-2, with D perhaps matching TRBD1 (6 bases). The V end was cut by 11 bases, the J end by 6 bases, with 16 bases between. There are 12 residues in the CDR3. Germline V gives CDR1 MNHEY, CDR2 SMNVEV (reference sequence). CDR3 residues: CASKGGGDGYTF. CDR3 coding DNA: TGTGCCTCGAAAGGGGGTGGCGATGGCTACACCTTC.

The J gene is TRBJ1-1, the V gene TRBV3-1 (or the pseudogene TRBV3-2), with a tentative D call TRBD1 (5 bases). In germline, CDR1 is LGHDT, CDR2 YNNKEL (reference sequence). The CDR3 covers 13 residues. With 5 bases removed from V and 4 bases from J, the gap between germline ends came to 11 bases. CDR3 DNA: TGTGCCAGCAGCTGGGGGGGTGGCACTGAAGCTTTCTTT. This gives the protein CASSWGGGTEAFF.

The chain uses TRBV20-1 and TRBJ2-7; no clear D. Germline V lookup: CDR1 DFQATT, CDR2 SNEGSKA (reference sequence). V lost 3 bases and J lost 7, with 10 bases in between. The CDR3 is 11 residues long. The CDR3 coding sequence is TGCAGTGCTAGCCCCGTGCGGGAGCAGTACTTC. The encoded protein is CSASPVREQYF.

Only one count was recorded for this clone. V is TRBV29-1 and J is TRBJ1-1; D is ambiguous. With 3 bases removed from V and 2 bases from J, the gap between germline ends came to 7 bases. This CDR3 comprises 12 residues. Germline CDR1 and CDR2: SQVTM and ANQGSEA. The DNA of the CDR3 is TGCAGCGTTGACAGCACAAACACTGAAGCTTTCTTT. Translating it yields CSVDSTNTEAFF.